The 14 T cell receptor beta chains presented below share a single source sample, sequenced in a study of early T cells in non-severe SARS-CoV-2 infection (dated by TCRdb to the early 2020s). The library was obtained by 5' RACE. The data were produced on a NextSeq 500. Starting from the raw public reads, TCRdb applied fastp trimming at Q25, assembled clones with MiXCR and retained in-frame beta chains. Every entry covers one CDR3 protein and lists the most common genes and DNA from its rows. The sample data list tens of thousands of distinct CDR3 sequences, and 12% of these were observed just once. The top ten hold about 1.3% of the sample. Material for sequencing was whole blood. Source of these receptors: an adult who was a healthcare worker with PCR-confirmed SARS-CoV-2 infection or an uninfected control (not recorded which).

In this sample, this clonotype turned up many times. The chain joins TRBV7-9 to TRBJ2-5; D is ambiguous. With 5 bases removed from V and 5 bases from J, the gap between germline ends came to 9 bases. The CDR3 contains 12 residues. Germline-derived CDR1 and CDR2 are SEHNR and FQNEAQ (reference sequence). The CDR3 coding sequence is TGTGCCAGCAGCCCACAAGTGGAGACCCAGTACTTC. It is translated as CASSPQVETQYF.

In its sample, this clonotype was seen many times. This chain uses TRBV15 with TRBJ2-5, with D hard to call. This CDR3 is 15 amino acids long. Germline assignment: CDR1 LNHNV and CDR2 YYDKDF (reference sequence). Trimming cost V 4 bases and J 5 bases, with 17 bases left between them. The CDR3 protein is CATSTAAGPRETQYF. DNA for the CDR3: TGTGCCACCAGCACCGCGGCAGGTCCTCGGGAGACCCAGTACTTC.

At least ten counts were recorded for this clonotype. The chain links TRBV14 to TRBJ1-1; D possibly corresponds to TRBD1 (5 bases). The CDR3 consists of 14 residues. The germline CDR1 and CDR2 sequences are SGHDN and FVKESK. V was clipped by 4 bases and J by 4 bases, with 13 bases between them. In nucleotides, the CDR3 is TGTGCCAGCAGCCCCTGGGGGGGTAGCACTGAAGCTTTCTTT. Its protein is CASSPWGGSTEAFF.

This clonotype was found a few times. The chain employs TRBV24-1 and TRBJ2-1; 11 bases agree with TRBD2. Looked up from germline, CDR1 is KGHDR and CDR2 is SFDVKD. The length of the CDR3 is 16 residues. V lost 7 bases and J lost 4; bases outside the gene matches: 8. The CDR3 nucleotides read TGTGCCACCAGGGGGACTAGCGGCCGAAATTACAATGAGCAGTTCTTC. Translating gives CATRGTSGRNYNEQFF.

In this sample, this clonotype turned up many times. The J gene is TRBJ1-5, the V gene TRBV20-1; possible D gene TRBD1, 5 bases. This CDR3 region has 13 residues. CDR1 DFQATT and CDR2 SNEGSKA come from the germline V gene (reference sequence). The V and J ends lost 6 bases and 6 bases respectively, with 15 bases between them. CDR3 in amino acids: CSAMGEGAQPQHF. The DNA for the CDR3 is TGCAGTGCCATGGGGGAAGGTGCTCAGCCCCAGCATTTT.

As regards this clonotype: Possible read error: a much larger clone is one base away. The genes are TRBV29-1 and TRBJ1-1; 10 positions match TRBD1. The CDR3 covers 14 residues. Germline CDR1 is SQVTM and CDR2 is ANQGSEA. J was trimmed by 6 bases and V by 1 base; bases with no gene match: 5. CDR3 sequence (DNA): TGCAGCGTTGAAGCGGGACAGGGGTACGCTGAAGCTTTCTTT. Amino acid sequence: CSVEAGQGYAEAFF. Looking up the rest from reference TRBV29-1 and TRBJ1-1 gives the full variable domain: SAVISQKPSRDICQRGTSLTIQCQVDSQVTMMFWYRQQPGQSLTLIATANQGSEATYESGFVIDKFPISRPNLTFSTLTVSNMSPEDSSIYLCSVEAGQGYAEAFFGQGTRLTVV.

This clonotype occurred many times. This rearrangement joins TRBV28 to TRBJ2-3, with 12 bases identical to TRBD2. V gave up 6 bases and J gave up 5 bases; unmatched junction bases: 9. The CDR3 sequence is 16 residues long. The germline gives CDR1 MDHEN, CDR2 SYDVKM. The CDR3 DNA reads TGTGCCAGCAGGCCCTATCTAGCGGGGGGGAGAGATACGCAGTATTTT. It codes for CASRPYLAGGRDTQYF. The entire variable domain, with the rest obtained from reference TRBV28 and TRBJ2-3, is as follows: DVKVTQSSRYLVKRTGEKVFLECVQDMDHENMFWYRQDPGLGLRLIYFSYDVKMKEKGDIPEGYSVSREKKERFSLILESASTNQTSMYLCASRPYLAGGRDTQYFGPGTRLTVL.

This clonotype was observed at least ten times. The genes are TRBV7-2 and TRBJ1-1, with 9 bases lining up with TRBD1. The germline CDR1 and CDR2 sequences are SGHTA and FQGNSA. J was trimmed by 6 bases and V by 5 bases; bases with no gene match: 7. There are 14 residues in the CDR3. CDR3 amino acids: CASSRQGVLAEAFF. The CDR3 DNA reads TGTGCCAGCAGCCGACAGGGGGTCCTCGCTGAAGCTTTCTTT. The full variable domain, in which reference TRBV7-2 and TRBJ1-1 provide the parts outside the CDR3, is GAGVSQSPSNKVTEKGKDVELRCDPISGHTALYWYRQSLGQGLEFLIYFQGNSAPDKSGLPSDRFSAERTGGSVSTLTIQRTQQEDSAVYLCASSRQGVLAEAFFGQGTRLTVV.

The genes are TRBV28 and TRBJ2-5; weak D call: TRBD2 (5 bases). Germline CDR1 is MDHEN and CDR2 is SYDVKM. CDR3 length equals 14 residues. Trimming stripped 4 bases from V and 0 bases from J, with 9 bases between. The CDR3 nucleotides read TGTGCCAGCAGTTCTTTAGCGTACCAAGAGACCCAGTACTTC. Translated: CASSSLAYQETQYF.

This clonotype was detected ten times or more. The rearrangement uses TRBV10-3 and TRBJ2-5, with D possibly TRBD2 on 7 matching bases. CDR3 size: 13 residues. The germline gives CDR1 ENHRY, CDR2 SYGVKD. V was trimmed by 10 bases and J by 4 bases, leaving 16 bases between them. CDR3 nucleotides: TGTGCCACGACACGGAGGGGGGGAGAGACCCAGTACTTC. Its protein product is CATTRRGGETQYF.

This chain joins TRBV21-1 and TRBJ2-4; the tabulated D call, TRBD2, remains unverified against the DNA. TRBV21-1 has pseudogene status. CDR3 length: 19 amino acids. The CDR3, as DNA: TGTGCCAGCAGCAGTCGGTGGCGGGAGGACCTGAGGGCCAAAAACATTCAGTACTTC. Protein product: CASSSRWREDLRAKNIQYF.

This clonotype was counted ten times or more. The rearrangement uses TRBV28 and TRBJ1-1; 7 bases match TRBD1. The CDR3 covers 13 residues. Germline V gene sequence: CDR1 MDHEN, CDR2 SYDVKM. The V segment lost 5 bases and the J segment 6 bases; nucleotides outside the gene matches: 6. The chain's CDR3 is CASSKTGFSEAFF. In DNA form, the CDR3 reads TGTGCCAGCAGTAAGACAGGGTTCTCTGAAGCTTTCTTT. Drawing the rest from reference TRBV28 and TRBJ1-1, the complete variable domain is DVKVTQSSRYLVKRTGEKVFLECVQDMDHENMFWYRQDPGLGLRLIYFSYDVKMKEKGDIPEGYSVSREKKERFSLILESASTNQTSMYLCASSKTGFSEAFFGQGTRLTVV.

This clonotype is labeled as medium-sized. The chain has TRBV20-1 and TRBJ2-7, with TRBD1 matching 9 bases. The germline gives CDR1 DFQATT, CDR2 SNEGSKA (reference sequence). The CDR3 is 14 residues long. The V and J ends lost 3 bases and 4 bases, in that order; junction bases with no gene match: 7. This CDR3 reads CSASVGQGIYEQYF. The CDR3 DNA sequence: TGCAGTGCTAGTGTAGGACAGGGGATATACGAGCAGTACTTC.

This clonotype was seen ten or more times. The chain is built from TRBV20-1 and TRBJ1-5, with D unclear. The CDR3 consists of 12 residues. The V and J ends lost 5 bases and 1 base respectively, with 6 bases between them. Germline-derived CDR1 and CDR2 are DFQATT and SNEGSKA (reference sequence). The CDR3 nucleotides read TGCAGTGCTGGGAGAAGCAATCAGCCCCAGCATTTT. The encoded protein is CSAGRSNQPQHF.